Below are 8 T cell receptor beta chains sequenced from a single sample in a study of long-term antiretroviral therapy in people with HIV. immunoSEQ v3.0 was run at survey level. Sequencing was performed with immunoSEQ multiplex PCR; in TCRdb, only in-frame clones are kept and a portion is missing. This table has tens of thousands of clones, roughly four fifths appearing once. Sequenced here: unsorted PBMCs, sampled 1.1 years before starting antiretroviral therapy. These receptors originate from a woman in her twenties or thirties with HIV.

The V call is TRBV9, the J call TRBJ1-4; 9 positions match TRBD1. The V gene's germline CDR1 is SGDLS and CDR2 YYNGEE. Losses at the gene ends were 3 bases for V and 5 bases for J; bases not matched to a gene: 8. The CDR3 totals 16 residues. The CDR3 region is CASSATTGGLNEKLFF. CDR3 coding DNA: TGTGCCAGCAGCGCTACTACAGGGGGCTTGAATGAAAAACTGTTTTTT.

The gene calls are TRBV19 and TRBJ1-1; D is perhaps TRBD1 (5 bases). V was shortened by 4 bases and J by 2 bases, with 17 bases between the two germline ends. This CDR3 region has 16 residues. Germline values: CDR1 LNHDA, CDR2 SQIVND (reference sequence). Here the CDR3 DNA reads TGTGCCAGTAGTAAGGGTCAGGGAGGGAGTAACACTGAAGCTTTCTTT. This gives the protein CASSKGQGGSNTEAFF. The whole variable domain, filled in from reference TRBV19 and TRBJ1-1, reads DGGITQSPKYLFRKEGQNVTLSCEQNLNHDAMYWYRQDPGQGLRLIYYSQIVNDFQKGDIAEGYSVSREKKESFPLTVTSAQKNPTAFYLCASSKGQGGSNTEAFFGQGTRLTVV.

The chain uses TRBV2 and TRBJ1-4, with D hard to call. V was clipped by 8 bases and J by 11 bases, with 21 bases between them. Germline assignment: CDR1 SNHLY and CDR2 FYNNEI. The CDR3 loop spans 14 amino acids. The CDR3 here is CASRGPGSLGKLFF. Written as DNA, the CDR3 is TGTGCCAGCCGCGGTCCAGGCAGCTTAGGGAAACTGTTTTTT.

CDR3 DNA sequence: TGTGCCAGCAGCCAAGAATTGGCAGTTGATAATTCACCCCTCCACTTT. Its translation is CASSQELAVDNSPLHF. The genes are TRBV4-2 and TRBJ1-6, with no clear D. CDR3 size: 16 residues. V was trimmed by 0 bases and J by 5 bases, leaving 11 bases between them. CDR1 and CDR2 (germline): LGHNA, YNFKEQ.

In this sample, this clone turned up once. This chain connects TRBV11-2 to TRBJ1-6; possible D gene TRBD1, 5 bases. The CDR3 totals 16 residues. Between the trimmed V and J ends, which lost 3 bases and 7 bases, there was a span of 16 bases. The germline gives CDR1 SGHAT, CDR2 FQNNGV. The CDR3 loop reads CASSLVGGGWNSPLHF. DNA for the CDR3: TGTGCCAGCAGCTTGGTTGGGGGAGGATGGAATTCACCCCTCCACTTT.

This sequence joins TRBV4-2 and TRBJ2-7; D assignment may be TRBD1 or TRBD2 (5 bases each). This CDR3 region has 13 residues. Germline V gene data show CDR1 as LGHNA and CDR2 as YNFKEQ. Trimming cost V 9 bases and J 9 bases, with 21 bases left between them. CDR3 bases: TGTGCCAGTTACTACCTGGGGGTAGAGGGGCAGTACGTC. Amino acid sequence: CASYYLGVEGQYV.

This rearrangement joins TRBV6-5 to TRBJ2-2, with a possible D match to TRBD1 (5 bases). Trimming removed 2 bases from V and 0 bases from J, with 10 bases in between. Germline CDR1 is MNHEY and CDR2 is SVGAGI. The CDR3 contains 16 residues. In DNA form, the CDR3 reads TGTGCCAGCAGTTACGCCGGACAACCGAACACCGGGGAGCTGTTTTTT. Amino acids: CASSYAGQPNTGELFF.

This clone was recorded only once. This CDR3 is CASSPAGTALYGYTF. CDR3 in DNA: TGTGCCAGCAGCCCCGCCGGGACAGCCCTCTATGGCTACACCTTC. This chain links TRBV5-6 with TRBJ1-2, with 7 bases identical to TRBD1. The V segment lost 4 bases and the J segment 4 bases; nucleotides outside the gene matches: 10. The CDR3 runs 15 residues. Germline V gene lookup returns CDR1 SGHDT and CDR2 YYEEEE.